The text below deals with one T cell receptor beta chain. This clonotype occurred a few times. The antigen this receptor binds is unknown. It has no much larger one-base neighbor in the sample; base qualities were not kept. The library was prepared using 5' RACE. Sequenced on an Illumina HiSeq 2000. Template switching introduced a universal primer binding site; the final cDNA contained a unique molecular identifier, enabling accurate counting of TCR cDNA molecules. Specific primers in the conserved constant-segment region were used to synthesize first-strand cDNA for TCR alpha and beta chains. To control for contamination, each cDNA library was double barcoded with a SMART-Mk sample barcode plus Illumina barcodes. TruSeq adapter sequences, together with Illumina sample barcodes, were added in two successive PCR steps. TCR alpha and beta cDNA libraries were sequenced on the Illumina HiSeq platform with custom primers. Concerning the study's data processing: MiGEC was used to process raw reads and extract unique molecular identifiers, and MiXCR was used to find CDR3 positions. For each individual, recombination models were inferred using an EM algorithm with the repgenHMM and IGoR tools. The analysis of shared clonotypes was done with the tcR package in R, with sharing normalized by the product of cloneset sizes. To study raw recombination free of thymic and clonal selection effects, out-of-frame nonproductive sequences were analyzed. The raw public reads went through TCRdb reprocessing: fastp at Q25, MiXCR clone calling, in-frame beta chains kept. Rows with one shared CDR3 protein collapse into an entry with the most common genes and DNA. TCRdb's processing, not the authors' own work, is the source of the V and J calls. For this sample there are 300,000 to 350,000 distinct CDR3 sequences; 9% to 15% appear just once. The top ten constitute roughly 7% of the sample.

This specimen belongs to a study of identical twins (dated by TCRdb to the mid-2010s). Regarding the complete study: TCR alpha and beta repertoires from monozygotic twins, unrelated adults of various ages and cord blood were deep-sequenced to test whether fetal clonotypes persist. To rule out contamination, replicate twin experiments were performed at different times with different library preparation protocols.

Every donor was a healthy Caucasian. Three pairs of female monozygotic twins, all aged roughly 18 to 30 years, were included in the twin cohort. CD4+ and CD8+ T cell populations were isolated with positive isolation kits from Invitrogen. What the work shows at the level of the full study, not this receptor alone: A weaker excess of twin sharing was found in beta out-of-frame sequences because the signal-to-noise ratio was lowered by fewer shared sequences. Fewer insertions were carried by abundant cord blood beta clonotypes; a weaker similar trend was observed in young adult naive repertoires, while no such trend was observed in memory repertoires. Out-of-frame TCR alpha sharing in monozygotic twins was systematically underestimated by recombination models, whereas sharing between unrelated individuals was in agreement with the recombination models. Conclusions relied on cross-sectional statistical analysis, since the same donors could not be followed over many years. Out-of-frame TCR alpha sequences shared between twins showed an excess of low generation-probability sequences compared with coincidental sharing between unrelated individuals. Zero-insertion analyses could be partly confounded by invariant T cells such as MAIT and iNKT, though diverse VJ usage argued against such confounding for most clonotypes.

This sample was also put to use in a study of yellow fever vaccine responses in identical twins. As that second study puts it: According to the authors, in identical twins the way T cells responded to vaccination appeared partly convergent and partly personalized. In identical twins, the study followed T cell clones that responded to the vaccine with precision.

This TCR derives from a young woman in good health. The sample taken for sequencing was CD8+ T cells sorted from blood.

The sequenced DNA is TGCGCCAGCAGCTTGTGGCGGGGGGACCAAGAGACCCAGTACTTC. This codes for CASSLWRGDQETQYF. This sequence uses TRBV5-1 and TRBJ2-5; 8 bases in the middle match TRBD2. The CDR3 runs 15 residues from the cysteine to the phenylalanine. Solely the CDR3 DNA is kept, with 45 bases framed from the first base. The germline V gene yields SGHRS for CDR1 and YFSETQ for CDR2. V is pruned by 1 base and J by 0 bases, leaving 2 bases of the junction without a gene match.